This is a list of T cell receptor beta chains from one sample in a study of cytomegalovirus exposure and HLA in healthy donors. Sequencing was performed with immunoSEQ multiplex PCR; in TCRdb, only in-frame clones are kept and a portion is missing. Of 150,000 to 200,000 clones listed, approximately 81% are singletons. Sequencing used PBMCs. The receptor source for this set is a woman between 45 and 60 years old in good health and CMV-seronegative. Both conserved end residues are part of each CDR3. D genes are given only for firm matches. Size is omitted from some rows. Given values are once, few, many or a class for expanded clones.

>TRBV28|.|TRBJ2-7|.
CASSSQGNHEQYF
TGTGCCAGCAGTAGCCAGGGGAACCACGAGCAGTACTTC
>TRBV6-1|TRBD1|TRBJ2-7|.
CASSEAGRGLYEQYF
TGTGCCAGCAGTGAAGCTGGCAGGGGGCTGTACGAGCAGTACTTC
>TRBV2|.|TRBJ1-5|.
CASNREGLSEPQHF
TGTGCCAGCAATAGGGAGGGCCTGTCGGAGCCCCAGCATTTT
>TRBV28|TRBD1|TRBJ1-5|once
CALGGQGVQPQHF
TGTGCCCTTGGGGGACAGGGGGTTCAGCCCCAGCATTTT
>TRBV5-1|TRBD1|TRBJ2-2|.
CASSMTGQANTGELFF
TGCGCCAGCAGCATGACAGGACAGGCTAACACCGGGGAGCTGTTTTTT
>TRBV6-5|.|TRBJ1-1|.
CASSSTAAVMNTEAFF
TGTGCCAGCAGTTCTACCGCGGCAGTTATGAACACTGAAGCTTTCTTT
>TRBV2|.|TRBJ2-7|.
CASSGTPSPYEQYF
TGTGCCAGCAGTGGGACTCCTTCCCCCTACGAGCAGTACTTC
>TRBV27|.|TRBJ1-6|.
CASSPTGSPLHF
TGTGCCAGCAGTCCCACCGGTTCACCCCTCCACTTT
>TRBV29-1|TRBD1|TRBJ2-3|.
CSVRAGTGGQGDTQYF
TGCAGCGTCCGTGCGGGGACAGGGGGCCAGGGAGATACGCAGTATTTT
>TRBV7-9|TRBD1|TRBJ1-2|.
CSSSLPLDREGYTF
TGTTCCAGCAGCTTACCCCTGGACAGGGAAGGTTACACCTTC
>TRBV27|.|TRBJ2-7|few
CASSRRTDGEQYF
TGTGCCAGCAGCCGCCGGACAGACGGGGAGCAGTACTTC
>TRBV28|.|TRBJ2-1|.
CASRPGRRDEQFF
TGTGCCAGCAGGCCCGGCCGGCGGGATGAGCAGTTCTTC
>TRBV6-1|TRBD1|TRBJ1-2|.
CASRQGESGYTF
TGTGCCAGCCGACAGGGTGAAAGTGGCTACACCTTC
>TRBV6-6|.|TRBJ1-5|.
CASSYSLGGSEQPQHF
TGTGCCAGCAGTTACTCGTTAGGAGGGTCGGAACAGCCCCAGCATTTT
>TRBV18|.|TRBJ2-3|once
CASSSRAQDTQYF
TGTGCCAGCTCCTCGCGGGCCCAGGATACGCAGTATTTT
>TRBV19|TRBD1|TRBJ1-5|.
CASSIKTGSNQPQHF
TGTGCCAGTAGTATAAAGACAGGGAGCAATCAGCCCCAGCATTTT
>TRBV7-2|.|TRBJ1-3|.
CASKVGATGNTIYF
TGTGCCAGCAAGGTGGGGGCGACTGGAAACACCATATATTTT
>TRBV7-2|TRBD2|TRBJ2-3|once
CASSLAARRGGRSDTQYF
TGTGCCAGCAGTCTAGCGGCCAGACGGGGCGGGAGGTCGGATACGCAGTATTTT
>TRBV6-5|.|TRBJ1-1|.
CASRSSGLGEAFF
TGTGCCAGCAGATCTTCAGGGCTCGGTGAAGCTTTCTTT
>TRBV6-5|.|TRBJ1-1|.
CASTQGGATEAFF
TGTGCCAGCACTCAAGGGGGGGCCACTGAAGCTTTCTTT
>TRBV7-9|.|TRBJ2-7|.
CASSTPSGFAGLEQYF
TGTGCCAGCAGCACGCCCTCAGGGTTCGCCGGTTTGGAGCAGTACTTC
>TRBV6-5|.|TRBJ2-3|.
CASTPPGGSDTQYF
TGTGCCAGCACCCCCCCAGGAGGTTCAGATACGCAGTATTTT
>TRBV4-1|.|TRBJ1-3|.
CASSQEGGSGNTIYF
TGCGCCAGCAGCCAAGAAGGGGGCTCTGGAAACACCATATATTTT
>TRBV30|.|TRBJ1-1|few
CARTGEFTEAFF
TGTGCCCGAACGGGGGAATTCACTGAAGCTTTCTTT
>TRBV2|TRBD2|TRBJ2-3|.
CASTIPSGGVKADTQYF
TGTGCCAGCACGATCCCTAGCGGGGGGGTGAAGGCAGATACGCAGTATTTT
>TRBV14|TRBD1|TRBJ2-7|.
CASRGTGLSEQYF
TGTGCCAGCAGAGGGACAGGGTTGAGCGAGCAGTACTTC
>TRBV5-6|.|TRBJ1-4|.
CASSLGTGKLFF
TGTGCCAGCAGCTTGGGTACGGGGAAACTGTTTTTT
>TRBV4-1|.|TRBJ1-5|.
CASSQISSSNQPQHF
TGCGCCAGCAGCCAAATATCCAGTAGCAATCAGCCCCAGCATTTT
>TRBV7-2|TRBD1|TRBJ2-1|.
CASSLVRGTGAGNEQFF
TGTGCCAGCAGCTTAGTAAGGGGGACAGGGGCCGGCAATGAGCAGTTCTTC
>TRBV19|.|TRBJ1-5|.
CASNSIRGSSNQPQHF
TGTGCCAGTAACTCAATTCGGGGGAGTAGCAATCAGCCCCAGCATTTT
>TRBV27|TRBD1|TRBJ2-3|once
CASQSRDRAVDTQYF
TGTGCCAGCCAATCACGGGACAGGGCCGTAGATACGCAGTATTTT
>TRBV30|TRBD2|TRBJ2-3|.
CAWSQDGEGRGDTQYF
TGTGCCTGGAGTCAGGACGGGGAGGGCCGTGGAGATACGCAGTATTTT
>TRBV7-9|.|TRBJ1-4|.
CSSTKGEGFWNEKLFF
TGTTCCAGCACCAAAGGGGAGGGTTTTTGGAATGAAAAACTGTTTTTT
>TRBV30|.|TRBJ1-4|.
CAWRKGGFTEKLFF
TGTGCCTGGAGAAAGGGGGGGTTTACTGAAAAACTGTTTTTT
>TRBV4-2|TRBD1|TRBJ1-3|.
CASSQDRGTGGRNTIYF
TGTGCCAGCAGCCAAGATAGAGGGACAGGGGGCAGAAACACCATATATTTT
>TRBV14|.|TRBJ1-2|.
CASSAQVDYGYTF
TGTGCCAGCAGCGCACAGGTGGACTATGGCTACACCTTC
>TRBV7-9|.|TRBJ2-2|.
CASSFNLGGKSFAGELFF
TGTGCCAGCAGCTTTAACCTGGGGGGAAAGTCCTTCGCCGGGGAGCTGTTTTTT
>TRBV15|.|TRBJ2-3|.
CATSRGGVSADTQYF
TGTGCCACCAGCCGAGGGGGGGTTAGCGCAGATACGCAGTATTTT
>TRBV27|TRBD2|TRBJ2-1|.
CASSLRASGATFNEQFF
TGTGCCAGCAGTTTAAGGGCTAGCGGGGCGACCTTTAATGAGCAGTTCTTC
>TRBV5-1|TRBD1|TRBJ1-3|.
CASSLRGTETSGRNTIYF
TGCGCCAGCAGCTTGAGGGGGACAGAGACCTCTGGTAGAAACACCATATATTTT
>TRBV4-1|.|TRBJ2-2|.
CASSQESTGRITGELFF
TGCGCCAGCAGCCAAGAATCGACAGGGAGGATCACCGGGGAGCTGTTTTTT
>TRBV10-3|TRBD1|TRBJ1-2|.
CAISPGTGGVYGYTF
TGTGCCATCAGCCCCGGGACAGGGGGCGTCTATGGCTACACCTTC
>TRBV4-2|TRBD1|TRBJ2-7|few
CASSQAGTAPQEQYF
TGTGCCAGCAGCCAAGCCGGGACAGCTCCCCAGGAGCAGTACTTC
>TRBV7-6|TRBD2|TRBJ2-7|few
CASSPRTSGSYEQYF
TGTGCCAGCAGCCCCCGGACTAGCGGGAGCTACGAGCAGTACTTC
>TRBV7-8|.|TRBJ2-3|.
CASSLFTSGGTDTQYF
TGTGCCAGCAGCTTATTTACATCTGGAGGCACAGATACGCAGTATTTT
>TRBV7-9|.|TRBJ1-2|.
CASGNYGYTF
TGTGCCAGCGGCAACTATGGCTACACCTTC
>TRBV5-6|.|TRBJ1-6|.
CASSLGKGNNSPLHF
TGTGCCAGCAGCTTAGGAAAGGGGAATAATTCACCCCTCCACTTT
>TRBV9|TRBD1|TRBJ2-7|.
CASSARQGATYEQYF
TGTGCCAGCAGCGCCCGACAGGGGGCCACCTACGAGCAGTACTTC
>TRBV18|TRBD1|TRBJ1-5|.
CASSRDRGEVQPQHF
TGTGCCAGCTCACGGGACAGGGGTGAGGTTCAGCCCCAGCATTTT
>TRBV19|.|TRBJ1-1|.
CASSIGRAWGTEAFF
TGTGCCAGTAGTATAGGGAGGGCTTGGGGCACTGAAGCTTTCTTT
>TRBV7-9|TRBD2|TRBJ2-7|.
CASTSTSGSSYEQYF
TGTGCCAGCACCTCGACTAGCGGGAGCTCCTACGAGCAGTACTTC
>TRBV4-3|.|TRBJ1-2|.
CASSQGGVGGYTF
TGCGCCAGCAGCCAGGGTGGAGTTGGAGGCTACACCTTC
>TRBV4-2|TRBD1|TRBJ2-3|.
CASSQDGTATTDTQYF
TGTGCCAGCAGCCAAGACGGGACAGCGACCACAGATACGCAGTATTTT
>TRBV7-2|TRBD1|TRBJ2-6|.
CASSVRGRGQGANVLTF
TGTGCCAGCAGCGTTAGGGGCAGGGGGCAAGGGGCCAACGTCCTGACTTTC
>TRBV23-1|.|TRBJ2-6|.
CASRSPGANVLTF
TGCGCCAGCAGGAGCCCTGGGGCCAACGTCCTGACTTTC
>TRBV29-1|TRBD2|TRBJ2-1|once
CSVEPTSAEQFF
TGCAGCGTCGAGCCAACTAGCGCTGAGCAGTTCTTC
>TRBV6-5|.|TRBJ2-2|.
CASSYGGAPTGELFF
TGTGCCAGCAGTTACGGCGGGGCTCCTACCGGGGAGCTGTTTTTT